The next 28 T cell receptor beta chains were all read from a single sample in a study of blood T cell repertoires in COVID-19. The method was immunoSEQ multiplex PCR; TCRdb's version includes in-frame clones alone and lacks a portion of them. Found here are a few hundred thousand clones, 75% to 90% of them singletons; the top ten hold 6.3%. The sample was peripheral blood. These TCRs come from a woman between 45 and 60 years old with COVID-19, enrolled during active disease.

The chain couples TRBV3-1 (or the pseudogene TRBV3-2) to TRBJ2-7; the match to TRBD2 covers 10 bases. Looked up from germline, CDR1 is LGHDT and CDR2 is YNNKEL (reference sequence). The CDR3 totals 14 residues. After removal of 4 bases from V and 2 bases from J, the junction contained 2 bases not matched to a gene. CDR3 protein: CASSLGLAAYEQYF. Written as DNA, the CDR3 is TGTGCCAGCAGCCTCGGACTAGCGGCCTACGAGCAGTACTTC.

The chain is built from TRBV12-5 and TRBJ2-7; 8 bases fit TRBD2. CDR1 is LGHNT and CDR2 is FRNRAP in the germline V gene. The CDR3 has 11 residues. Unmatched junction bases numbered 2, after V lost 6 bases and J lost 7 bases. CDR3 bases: TGTGCTAGTGGAGTAGCGGGAGAGCAGTACTTC. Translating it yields CASGVAGEQYF.

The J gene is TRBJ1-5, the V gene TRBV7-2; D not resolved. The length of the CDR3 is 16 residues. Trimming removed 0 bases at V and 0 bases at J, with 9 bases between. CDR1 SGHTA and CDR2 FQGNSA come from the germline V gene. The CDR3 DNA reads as TGTGCCAGCAGCTTAGCGACACGTTATAGCAATCAGCCCCAGCATTTT. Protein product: CASSLATRYSNQPQHF.

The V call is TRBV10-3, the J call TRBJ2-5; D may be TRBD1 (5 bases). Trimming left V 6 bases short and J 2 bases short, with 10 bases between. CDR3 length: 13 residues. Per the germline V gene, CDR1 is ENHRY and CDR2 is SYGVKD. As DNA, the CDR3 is TGTGCCATCAGCCGACAGTCACAAGAGACCCAGTACTTC. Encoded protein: CAISRQSQETQYF.

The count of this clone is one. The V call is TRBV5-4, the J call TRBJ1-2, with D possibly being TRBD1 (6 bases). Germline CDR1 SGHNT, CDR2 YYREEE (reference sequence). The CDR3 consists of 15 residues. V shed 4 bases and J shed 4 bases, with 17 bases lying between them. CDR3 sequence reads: CASSRKQGVSYGYTF. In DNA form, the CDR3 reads TGTGCCAGCAGCCGGAAACAGGGAGTATCCTATGGCTACACCTTC.

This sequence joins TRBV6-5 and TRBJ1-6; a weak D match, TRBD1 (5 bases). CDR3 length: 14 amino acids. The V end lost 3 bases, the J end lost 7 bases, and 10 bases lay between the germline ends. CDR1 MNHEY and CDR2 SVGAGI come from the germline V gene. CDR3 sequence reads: CASSYPTVNSPLHF. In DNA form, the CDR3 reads TGTGCCAGCAGTTATCCGACAGTGAATTCACCCCTCCACTTT.

CDR3 bases: TGCAGCGTTGAATGGGCAGGGTTCACCGGGGAGCTGTTTTTT. This codes for CSVEWAGFTGELFF. The V gene is TRBV29-1, the J gene TRBJ2-2; D possibly corresponds to TRBD1 (5 bases). The germline V gene encodes CDR1 SQVTM and CDR2 ANQGSEA. With 2 bases removed from V and 4 bases from J, the gap between germline ends came to 11 bases. The CDR3 is made up of 14 amino acids.

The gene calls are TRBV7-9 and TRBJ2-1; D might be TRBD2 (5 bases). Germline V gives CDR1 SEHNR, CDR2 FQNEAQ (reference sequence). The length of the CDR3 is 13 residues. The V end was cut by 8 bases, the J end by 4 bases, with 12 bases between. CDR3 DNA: TGTGCCAGCCTGCGGACTGGGTACAATGAGCAGTTCTTC. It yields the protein CASLRTGYNEQFF. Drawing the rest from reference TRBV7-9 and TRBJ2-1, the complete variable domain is DTGVSQNPRHKITKRGQNVTFRCDPISEHNRLYWYRQTLGQGPEFLTYFQNEAQLEKSRLLSDRFSAERPKGSFSTLEIQRTEQGDSAMYLCASLRTGYNEQFFGPGTRLTVL.

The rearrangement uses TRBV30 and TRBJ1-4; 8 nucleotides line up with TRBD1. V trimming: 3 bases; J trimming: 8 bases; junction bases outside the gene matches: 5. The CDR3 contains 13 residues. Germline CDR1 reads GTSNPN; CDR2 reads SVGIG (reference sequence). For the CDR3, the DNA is TGTGCCTGGAGGCACAGGGGGAGGGAAAAACTGTTTTTT. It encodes CAWRHRGREKLFF.

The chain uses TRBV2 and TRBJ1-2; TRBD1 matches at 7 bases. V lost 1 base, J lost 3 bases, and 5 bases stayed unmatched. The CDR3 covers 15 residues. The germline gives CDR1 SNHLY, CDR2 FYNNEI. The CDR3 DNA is TGTGCCAGCAGTGAAGGGGGACAGTCGGACTATGGCTACACCTTC. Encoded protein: CASSEGGQSDYGYTF.

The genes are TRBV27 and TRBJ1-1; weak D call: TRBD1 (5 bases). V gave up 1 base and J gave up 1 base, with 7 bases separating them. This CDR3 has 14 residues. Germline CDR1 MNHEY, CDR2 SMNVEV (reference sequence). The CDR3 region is CASSLLGENTEAFF. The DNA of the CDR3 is TGTGCCAGCAGTTTATTAGGGGAGAACACTGAAGCTTTCTTT.

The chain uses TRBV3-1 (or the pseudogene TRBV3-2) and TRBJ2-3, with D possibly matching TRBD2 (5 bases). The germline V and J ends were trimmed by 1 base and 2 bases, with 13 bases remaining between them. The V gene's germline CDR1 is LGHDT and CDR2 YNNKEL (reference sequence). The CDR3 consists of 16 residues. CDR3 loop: CASSQGPGRITDTQYF. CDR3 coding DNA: TGTGCCAGCAGCCAAGGTCCGGGGAGAATCACAGATACGCAGTATTTT.

The CDR3 DNA is TGTGCCAGCAGCGTAGACGGGACTAGCGGGAGGAATGAGCAGTTCTTC. Encoded protein: CASSVDGTSGRNEQFF. V gene TRBV9 combines with J gene TRBJ2-1, with 15 bases fitting TRBD2. The trim removed 0 bases at V and 7 bases at J, leaving 2 bases unmatched. This CDR3 is 16 amino acids long. The V gene's germline CDR1 is SGDLS and CDR2 YYNGEE.

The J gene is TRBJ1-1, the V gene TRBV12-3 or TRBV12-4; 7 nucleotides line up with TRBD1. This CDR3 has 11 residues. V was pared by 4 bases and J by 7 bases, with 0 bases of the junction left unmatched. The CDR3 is CASSYRGEAFF. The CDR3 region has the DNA TGTGCCAGCAGTTACAGGGGTGAAGCTTTCTTT.

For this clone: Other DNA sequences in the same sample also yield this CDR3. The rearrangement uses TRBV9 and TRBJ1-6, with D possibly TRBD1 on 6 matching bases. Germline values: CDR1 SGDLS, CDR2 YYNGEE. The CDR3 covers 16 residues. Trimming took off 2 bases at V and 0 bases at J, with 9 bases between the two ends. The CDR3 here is CASSVTGSSYNSPLHF. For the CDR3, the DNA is TGTGCCAGCAGCGTTACAGGGAGCTCCTATAATTCACCCCTCCACTTT.

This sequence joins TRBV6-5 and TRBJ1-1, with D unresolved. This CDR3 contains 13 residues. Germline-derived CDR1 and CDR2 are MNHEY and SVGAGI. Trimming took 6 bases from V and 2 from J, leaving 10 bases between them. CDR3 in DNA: TGTGCCAGCAGGCTTACAGTTAACACTGAAGCTTTCTTT. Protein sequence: CASRLTVNTEAFF.

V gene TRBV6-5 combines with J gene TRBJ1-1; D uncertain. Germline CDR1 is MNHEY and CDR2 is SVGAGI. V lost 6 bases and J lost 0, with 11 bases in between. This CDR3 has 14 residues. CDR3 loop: CASRRDTVNTEAFF. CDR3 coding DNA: TGTGCCAGCAGGCGAGACACCGTGAACACTGAAGCTTTCTTT.

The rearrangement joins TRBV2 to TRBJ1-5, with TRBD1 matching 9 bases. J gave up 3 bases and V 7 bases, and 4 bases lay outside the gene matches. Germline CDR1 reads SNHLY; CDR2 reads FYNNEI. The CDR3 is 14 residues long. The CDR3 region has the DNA TGTGCCAGCATTGGGACAGGGACCAATCAGCCCCAGCATTTT. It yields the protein CASIGTGTNQPQHF.

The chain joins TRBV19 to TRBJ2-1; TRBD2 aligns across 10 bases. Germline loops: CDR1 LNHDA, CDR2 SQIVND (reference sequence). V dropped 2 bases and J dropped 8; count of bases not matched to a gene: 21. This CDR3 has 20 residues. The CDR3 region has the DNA TGTGCCAGTAGTATAAAGGCGAGCGGAATAGCGGGAGGCCCTTTCTATGAGCAGTTCTTC. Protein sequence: CASSIKASGIAGGPFYEQFF.

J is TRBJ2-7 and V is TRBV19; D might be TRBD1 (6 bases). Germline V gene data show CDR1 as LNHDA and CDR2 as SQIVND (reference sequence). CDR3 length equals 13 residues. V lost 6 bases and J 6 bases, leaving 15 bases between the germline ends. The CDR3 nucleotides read TGTGCCAGTAGCACACAGGGAGCCGGCGAGCAGTACTTC. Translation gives CASSTQGAGEQYF. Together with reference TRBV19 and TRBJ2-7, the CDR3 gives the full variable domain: DGGITQSPKYLFRKEGQNVTLSCEQNLNHDAMYWYRQDPGQGLRLIYYSQIVNDFQKGDIAEGYSVSREKKESFPLTVTSAQKNPTAFYLCASSTQGAGEQYFGPGTRLTVT.

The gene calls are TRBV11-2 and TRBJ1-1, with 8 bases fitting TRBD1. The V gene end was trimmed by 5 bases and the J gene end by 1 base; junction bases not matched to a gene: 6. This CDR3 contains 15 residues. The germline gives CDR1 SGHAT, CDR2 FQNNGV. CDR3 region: CASSDSDRGNTEAFF. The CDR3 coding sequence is TGTGCCAGCAGCGATAGCGACAGGGGGAACACTGAAGCTTTCTTT.

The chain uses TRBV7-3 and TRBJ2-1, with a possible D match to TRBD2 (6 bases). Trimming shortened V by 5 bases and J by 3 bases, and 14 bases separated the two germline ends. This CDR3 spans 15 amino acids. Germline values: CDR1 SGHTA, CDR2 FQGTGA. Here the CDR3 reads CASSPIAEGYNEQFF. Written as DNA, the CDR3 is TGTGCCAGCAGCCCCATAGCGGAGGGCTACAATGAGCAGTTCTTC. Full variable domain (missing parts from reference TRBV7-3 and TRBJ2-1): GAGVSQTPSNKVTEKGKYVELRCDPISGHTALYWYRQSLGQGPEFLIYFQGTGAADDSGLPNDRFFAVRPEGSVSTLKIQRTERGDSAVYLCASSPIAEGYNEQFFGPGTRLTVL.

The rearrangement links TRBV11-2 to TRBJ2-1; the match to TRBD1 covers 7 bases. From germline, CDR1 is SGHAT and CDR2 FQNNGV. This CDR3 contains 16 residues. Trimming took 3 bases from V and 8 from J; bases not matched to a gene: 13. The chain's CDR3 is CASSFFGQALGHEQFF. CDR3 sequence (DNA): TGTGCCAGCAGCTTTTTTGGACAGGCCCTAGGACATGAGCAGTTCTTC.

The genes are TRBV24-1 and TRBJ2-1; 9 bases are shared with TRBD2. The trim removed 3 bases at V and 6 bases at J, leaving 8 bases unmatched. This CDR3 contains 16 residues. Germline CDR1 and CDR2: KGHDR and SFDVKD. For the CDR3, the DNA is TGTGCCACCAGTGATCCGATAGCGGGAGTGGGCAATGAGCAGTTCTTC. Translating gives CATSDPIAGVGNEQFF.

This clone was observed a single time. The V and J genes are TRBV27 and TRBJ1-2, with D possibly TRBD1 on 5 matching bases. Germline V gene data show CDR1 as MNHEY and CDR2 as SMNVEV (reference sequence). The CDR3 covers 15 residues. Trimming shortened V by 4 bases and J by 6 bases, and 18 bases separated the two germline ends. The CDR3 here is CASSSYRQRSDGYTF. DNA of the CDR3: TGTGCCAGCAGTTCCTACAGGCAGAGGTCGGATGGCTACACCTTC.

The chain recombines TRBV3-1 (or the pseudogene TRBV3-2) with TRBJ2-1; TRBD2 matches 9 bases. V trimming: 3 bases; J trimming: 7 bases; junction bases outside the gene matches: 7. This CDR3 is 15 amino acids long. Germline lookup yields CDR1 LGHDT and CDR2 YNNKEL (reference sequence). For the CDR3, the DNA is TGTGCCAGCAGCCAGGGACTAGCACGTTTGAATGAGCAGTTCTTC. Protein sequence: CASSQGLARLNEQFF.

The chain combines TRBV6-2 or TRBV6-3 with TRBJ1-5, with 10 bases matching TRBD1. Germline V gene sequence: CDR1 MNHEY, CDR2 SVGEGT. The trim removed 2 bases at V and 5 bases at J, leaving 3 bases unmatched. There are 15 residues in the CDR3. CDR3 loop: CASSYDRGRYQPQHF. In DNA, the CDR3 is TGTGCCAGCAGTTACGACAGGGGGCGGTATCAGCCCCAGCATTTT.

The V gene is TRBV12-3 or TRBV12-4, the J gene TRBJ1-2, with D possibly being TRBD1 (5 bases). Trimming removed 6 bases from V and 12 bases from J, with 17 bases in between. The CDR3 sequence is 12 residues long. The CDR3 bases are TGTGCCAGCAGCATTGGGAATCGGGGGAACACCTTC. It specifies CASSIGNRGNTF.